A single T cell receptor beta chain is shown here with its context. The target antigen is unknown. Germline V CDR1 and CDR2: MNHEY, SVGAGI. The CDR3 is 14 amino acids. V was shortened by 0 bases and J by 4 bases, with 9 bases between the two germline ends. The data belong to a study of cytomegalovirus exposure and HLA in healthy donors. General observations from the study: Previous analysis showed most TCR beta V segments were productive about 87% or about 30% of the time. It was reportedly the case that the classifier diagnosed cytomegalovirus status with high specificity and sensitivity. As a later analysis showed, a missense DCLRE1C variant was linked to trimming of TCR beta V- and J-genes.

PCR involved 60 Vbeta and 13 Jbeta primers. Produced via immunoSEQ multiplex PCR; TCRdb's table is partial and in-frame only. The top ten hold 1.8% of the sample, which has around 220,000 clones, around 75% seen once. This chain joins TRBV6-5 and TRBJ1-2; D may be TRBD1 (6 bases). The material sequenced was PBMCs. The TCR comes from a woman aged 30 to 39 in good health and CMV-seronegative. The CDR3 reads CASSYSGDTYGYTF. The CDR3 DNA reads as TGTGCCAGCAGTTACTCTGGGGACACCTATGGCTACACCTTC.